This T cell receptor (beta chain) was captured by sequencing in a study of a mutant IDH1 vaccine in newly diagnosed glioma. Study overall: Treated patients showed a male proportion of around 60%, a female proportion of roughly 38%, and a mean age of approximately 40 years. Earlier treatment was radiotherapy, temozolomide, or both, with most getting both. Study results and caveats: In approximately 93% of patients, immune responses induced by the vaccine occurred.

Note on this clone: As yet, its antigen is unknown.

Assay used: immunoSEQ multiplex PCR; TCRdb lists only in-frame clones, some missing. This sample carries 50,000 to 75,000 clones, approximately 92% of them seen once, and the ten largest clones take 2.6%. Documented time point: baseline, week 1 (first vaccination visit). The sample's treatment: pre-vaccination baseline after standard-of-care therapy. There were new WHO grade 3 or 4 astrocytomas in the donors, and these were IDH1-mutant and ATRX-lost. This TCR was sampled from a man aged 50-59 years with glioma. The material sequenced was PBMCs, taken from a glioma patient treated with radiotherapy, temozolomide or both.

The CDR3 protein is CASSSSGGLYNEQFF. The CDR3 DNA sequence: TGTGCCAGCAGCTCCAGCGGGGGATTGTACAATGAGCAGTTCTTC. The chain uses TRBV7-2 and TRBJ2-1, with 8 bases lining up with TRBD2. The CDR3 is made up of 15 amino acids. Per germline, CDR1 SGHTA and CDR2 FQGNSA. The V gene end was trimmed by 4 bases and the J gene end by 4 bases; junction bases not matched to a gene: 6.